This T cell receptor (beta chain) was observed in a study of cytomegalovirus exposure and HLA in healthy donors. CDR1 SEHNR and CDR2 FQNEAQ come from the germline V gene (reference sequence). This CDR3 comprises 15 residues. Trimming left V 5 bases short and J 0 bases short, with 10 bases between. PCR used 60 Vbeta primers and 13 Jbeta primers. Only in-frame clones appear in the TCRdb table, and some are missing; sequencing was by immunoSEQ multiplex PCR. The data show some 150,000 clones, about two thirds seen once. The chain uses TRBV7-9 and TRBJ2-2, with D possibly TRBD2 on 6 matching bases. The origin of this receptor is a woman aged 25-40 years in good health and CMV-seronegative. Sample: PBMCs. The chain's CDR3 is CASSHRLANTGELFF. Written as DNA, the CDR3 is TGTGCCAGCAGCCACAGACTAGCGAACACCGGGGAGCTGTTTTTT.